The 12 T cell receptor beta chains in this list originate from one sample, sequenced in a study of PD-1 blockade in classical Hodgkin lymphoma. Patients all relapsed after autologous stem cell transplantation, and there was variation in brentuximab vedotin exposure. Clones were sequenced by immunoSEQ multiplex PCR, and TCRdb holds only the in-frame ones, with some missing. Here the sample spans around 43,000 clones, around 80% being singletons. Sequenced material: peripheral blood mononuclear cells (PBMCs), taken at baseline. These receptors originate from a human donor with classical Hodgkin lymphoma.

In this sample, this clone turned up a few times. The rearrangement joins TRBV4-2 to TRBJ2-7; 11 nucleotides line up with TRBD1. V dropped 4 bases and J dropped 6; count of bases not matched to a gene: 5. The CDR3 spans 14 residues. Per germline, CDR1 LGHNA and CDR2 YNFKEQ. The CDR3 loop reads CASSLGQGGREQYF. Written as DNA, the CDR3 is TGTGCCAGCAGCCTGGGACAGGGGGGGCGCGAGCAGTACTTC.

This sequence joins TRBV2 and TRBJ1-3; 7 nucleotides align to TRBD1. The junction had 7 bases not matched to a gene; V was cut back by 5 bases and J by 3 bases. The length of the CDR3 is 15 residues. Germline lookup yields CDR1 SNHLY and CDR2 FYNNEI. The CDR3 spells CASSLGQRLGNTIYF. CDR3 DNA: TGTGCCAGCAGTCTGGGACAGCGCCTTGGAAACACCATATATTTT.

This clone has just a few counts. This rearrangement joins TRBV4-1 to TRBJ1-6, with D possibly matching TRBD1 (6 bases). Germline CDR1 reads MGHRA; CDR2 reads YSYEKL. The CDR3 loop spans 14 amino acids. The V and J ends lost 1 base and 9 bases respectively, with 10 bases between them. In DNA, the CDR3 is TGCGCCAGCAGCCAAGTCGGGACACTTTCACCCCTCCACTTT. Its protein product is CASSQVGTLSPLHF.

The chain links TRBV28 to TRBJ1-3; D gene ambiguous. V was trimmed by 2 bases and J by 11 bases, leaving 13 bases between them. CDR3 length equals 13 residues. Germline CDR1 reads MDHEN; CDR2 reads SYDVKM. The CDR3 sequence is CASSLSIPQPIYF. CDR3 nucleotides: TGTGCCAGCAGTTTAAGCATTCCCCAGCCCATATATTTT.

The DNA for the CDR3 is TGTGCCAGCAGCCCCACCTTAGCGGGGGGGCGTACGCAGTATTTT. This codes for CASSPTLAGGRTQYF. The chain employs TRBV7-9 and TRBJ2-3, with 11 positions matching TRBD2. After removal of 5 bases from V and 8 bases from J, the junction contained 9 bases not matched to a gene. The CDR3 runs 15 residues. Germline values: CDR1 SEHNR, CDR2 FQNEAQ (reference sequence).

The rearrangement joins TRBV25-1 to TRBJ2-1; D could derive from TRBD1 or TRBD2 (5 bases each). The V gene's germline CDR1 is MGHDK and CDR2 SYGVNS. Trimming took 10 bases from V and 9 from J, leaving 22 bases between them. The CDR3 is made up of 14 amino acids. This chain's CDR3 is CATSFRDPASEQFF. CDR3 coding DNA: TGTGCCACCTCATTCCGGGACCCGGCCAGTGAGCAGTTCTTC.

This chain connects TRBV7-9 to TRBJ1-2, with a weak D call TRBD1 (6 bases). V shed 5 bases and J shed 9 bases, with 25 bases lying between them. Germline values: CDR1 SEHNR, CDR2 FQNEAQ (reference sequence). The CDR3 is made up of 16 amino acids. DNA for the CDR3: TGTGCCAGCAGCCCCGACAGGATCCTAAAAGTCTGGAGCTACACCTTC. Amino acids: CASSPDRILKVWSYTF.

V and J are TRBV5-6 and TRBJ2-1, with D possibly being TRBD1 or TRBD2 (6 bases each). Trimming stripped 0 bases from V and 7 bases from J, with 14 bases between. The CDR3 has 15 residues. CDR1 is SGHDT, CDR2 YYEEEE, per germline. The CDR3 DNA is TGTGCCAGCAGCTTGGTCGGGGGCGGGTGGAATGAGCAGTTCTTC. Translated, it gives CASSLVGGGWNEQFF. The variable domain in full, with the rest retrieved from reference TRBV5-6 and TRBJ2-1, is DAGVTQSPTHLIKTRGQQVTLRCSPKSGHDTVSWYQQALGQGPQFIFQYYEEEERQRGNFPDRFSGHQFPNYSSELNVNALLLGDSALYLCASSLVGGGWNEQFFGPGTRLTVL.

The chain links TRBV4-1 to TRBJ1-2; TRBD1 agrees at 9 bases. Germline V gene data show CDR1 as MGHRA and CDR2 as YSYEKL. The CDR3 covers 14 residues. The V gene end was trimmed by 3 bases and the J gene end by 7 bases; junction bases not matched to a gene: 6. The CDR3 DNA sequence: TGCGCCAGCAGCCACCCGGGACAGGGACGTGGCTACACCTTC. This gives the protein CASSHPGQGRGYTF.

The rearrangement joins TRBV4-3 to TRBJ1-6, with 7 nucleotides matching TRBD1. The CDR3 covers 17 residues. The J segment lost 5 bases and the V segment lost 4 bases, leaving 11 bases of the junction unmatched. Germline assignment: CDR1 LGHNA and CDR2 YSLEER. The CDR3 reads CASSPSPSTGDNSPLHF. The CDR3 bases are TGCGCCAGCAGCCCCTCTCCCTCCACAGGGGATAATTCACCCCTCCACTTT.

The rearrangement joins TRBV4-3 to TRBJ1-6; D not resolved. This CDR3 has 19 amino acids. The germline V gene has CDR1 LGHNA and CDR2 YSLEER. The V end lost 2 bases, the J end lost 0 bases, and 17 bases lay between the germline ends. The CDR3 here is CASSQRGSGGGSYNSPLHF. The CDR3 DNA sequence: TGCGCCAGCAGCCAAAGAGGGTCGGGCGGAGGCTCCTATAATTCACCCCTCCACTTT.

V and J are TRBV2 and TRBJ1-2; D ambiguous. The CDR3 extends over 14 amino acids. Trimming removed 4 bases from V and 6 bases from J, with 15 bases in between. Germline loops: CDR1 SNHLY, CDR2 FYNNEI. This chain's CDR3 is CASSVGPSGDGYTF. In DNA form, the CDR3 reads TGTGCCAGCAGTGTAGGTCCTAGCGGGGATGGCTACACCTTC.